This entry features one TCR beta chain sequence. Antigen specificity is unknown. TCRdb re-called the RT-PCR reads through MiXCR, storing one row per CDR3 protein. Here the sample spans around 570,000 distinct CDR3 sequences, 6.5% to 8% being singletons. This entry comes from a study of response to subunit inactivated influenza vaccine. Looked up from germline, CDR1 is SGHVS and CDR2 is FNYEAQ. Trimming took off 1 base at V and 0 bases at J, with 16 bases between the two ends. The CDR3 extends over 18 amino acids. Study-wide results and limits: Each seasonal flu vaccination may recruit only limited new T cells, authors suggested.

The chain has TRBV7-6 and TRBJ2-1; D gene unclear. This clonotype was obtained from a man between 50 and 69 years old who received an inactivated influenza vaccine. Specimen: PBMCs from blood, collected roughly 24 months after vaccination. The CDR3 loop reads CASSLGIGRLSSYNEQFF. As DNA, the CDR3 is TGTGCCAGCAGCTTAGGAATTGGCAGGCTAAGCTCCTACAATGAGCAGTTCTTC.